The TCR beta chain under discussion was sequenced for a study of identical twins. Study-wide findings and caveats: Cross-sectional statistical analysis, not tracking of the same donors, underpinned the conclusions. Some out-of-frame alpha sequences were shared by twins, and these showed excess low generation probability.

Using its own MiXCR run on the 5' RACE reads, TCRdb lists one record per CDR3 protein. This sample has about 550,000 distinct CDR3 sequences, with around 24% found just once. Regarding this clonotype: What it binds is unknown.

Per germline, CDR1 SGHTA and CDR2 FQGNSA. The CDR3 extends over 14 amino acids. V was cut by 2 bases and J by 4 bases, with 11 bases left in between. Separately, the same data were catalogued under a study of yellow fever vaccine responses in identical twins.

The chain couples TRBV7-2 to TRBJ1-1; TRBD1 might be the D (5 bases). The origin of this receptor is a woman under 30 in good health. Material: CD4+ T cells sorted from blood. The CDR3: CASSLSGASTEAFF. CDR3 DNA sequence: TGTGCCAGCAGCTTATCCGGGGCGAGCACTGAAGCTTTCTTT.